This T cell receptor beta chain came from a study of blood T cell repertoires in COVID-19. Study overall: From T cells, B-cell-depleted T cells, or PBMCs came the material, which was cDNA or gDNA.

Original handling: Nucleated cell counts were estimated from reference gene primer amplification. Repertoires were generated with immunoSEQ multiplex PCR, while TCRdb's copy carries only in-frame clones and drops some. Clonal size and the V and J genes are those of that table, whereas D and trimming came from the DNA. Here the sample spans approximately 160,000 clones, 70% to 90% being singletons. The germline V gene has CDR1 MNHNS and CDR2 SASEGT. This CDR3 contains 14 residues. The V end was cut by 3 bases, the J end by 6 bases, with 14 bases between. In its sample, this clone was seen once. This sequence joins TRBV6-1 and TRBJ1-2, with a tentative D call TRBD1 (5 bases). Material: peripheral blood. The source is a man aged 40-50 years who had recovered from COVID-19. This chain's CDR3 is CASSDTPGGNGYTF. The CDR3 nucleotides are TGTGCCAGCAGTGACACCCCTGGGGGGAATGGCTACACCTTC.